This T cell receptor (beta chain) is from a study of Ad26.COV2.S vaccination and SARS-CoV-2 variants. Findings and limits, study-wide: Relative to placebo recipients, vaccine recipients exhibited elevated spike-specific TCR breadth. Those who received vaccine or placebo ended up with similar non-spike TCR breadth.

The V gene's germline CDR1 is SGHVS and CDR2 FNYEAQ. The CDR3 loop spans 14 amino acids. Between the trimmed V and J ends, which lost 5 bases and 2 bases, there was a span of 11 bases. Libraries were prepared by immunoSEQ multiplex PCR; TCRdb keeps only in-frame clonotypes and omits some of them. The sample lists fewer than 500,000 clones, around 90% seen once, with more than 9% in the top ten. Remarks on this clone: Its antigen remains unidentified.

Sample treatment: approximately 18 received Ad26.COV2.S at low or high dose, single or two shots; about 5 received placebo; per-sample allocation not given. Day 63 following the first vaccine or placebo injection was when the samples were taken. In Boston, the donor was an adult between 18-55 years of age. The sequenced sample was peripheral blood, obtained in a trial of Ad26.COV2.S vaccine versus placebo. V usage is TRBV7-6 and J usage is TRBJ2-3, with a tentative D call TRBD2 (5 bases). The clonotype was recovered from a person aged 18-65 years who received the Ad26.COV2.S COVID-19 vaccine or a placebo. The chain's CDR3 is CASSRTGLTDTQYF. Here the CDR3 DNA reads TGTGCCAGCAGCCGGACTGGCCTCACAGATACGCAGTATTTT.